The clone carrying this T cell receptor beta chain was seen at least ten times. Its cognate antigen is unknown. A much larger clone lies a single base off, so this may be a read error. Every diagnosis used clinical symptoms, serum thyroxine and TRAb, thyroid ultrasound and orbital computed tomography. Germline CDR1 and CDR2: MDHEN and SYDVKM. The CDR3 spans 12 residues. The CDR3 regions of TCR beta were amplified from RNA transcripts. The HTBI primer set served for first-round RT-PCR of the TCR CDR3. TCRdb re-derived calls from the multiplex PCR reads in MiXCR, one entry per CDR3 protein. In the table there are some 270,000 distinct CDR3 sequences, approximately 25% of which are singletons. The data stem from a study of T cells in Graves' hyperthyroidism and ophthalmopathy. Findings of the study overall: Most thyroid clonotypes expanded above 0.001 appeared in blood too.

This chain connects TRBV28 to TRBJ1-2; D unclear. This TCR was recovered from a woman aged 40 to 55 with Graves' ophthalmopathy. Sequenced sample: blood. The CDR3 reads CASRQGYYGYAF. CDR3 nucleotides: TGTGCCAGCAGACAAGGGTACTATGGCTACGCCTTC.